The T cell receptor (beta chain) under discussion was sequenced for a study of graft-versus-host responses after intestinal transplantation. Study at large: For approximately three years after anti-thymocyte globulin induction, all recipients took tacrolimus and steroids.

On this clone: What it binds is unknown.

Assay used: immunoSEQ multiplex PCR; TCRdb lists only in-frame clones, some missing. Here the sample spans roughly 100,000 clones, 93% being singletons. Study-wide findings and caveats: GvH clonotypes were identified within recipient marrow, with a subset emerging first in ileum or blood. Elevated graft-versus-host to host-versus-graft clonal ratios in allografts were recorded for patients with graft-donor T cell macrochimerism. Peak GvH clone levels in circulation were associated with early post-transplant HvG declines.

This receptor was obtained from a human donor who received an intestinal transplant. Sequences were derived from unstimulated CD8+ T cells sorted from spleen or lymph node cells, sampled before intestinal transplant.

As DNA, the CDR3 is TGTGCCAGCAGTCCTAGGGGCGTTAGCAATCAGCCCCAGCATTTT. Encoded protein: CASSPRGVSNQPQHF. This chain links TRBV27 with TRBJ1-5, with a weak D call TRBD1 (5 bases). Germline CDR1 reads MNHEY; CDR2 reads SMNVEV (reference sequence). Trimming removed 5 bases from V and 0 bases from J, with 11 bases in between. The CDR3 spans 15 residues.